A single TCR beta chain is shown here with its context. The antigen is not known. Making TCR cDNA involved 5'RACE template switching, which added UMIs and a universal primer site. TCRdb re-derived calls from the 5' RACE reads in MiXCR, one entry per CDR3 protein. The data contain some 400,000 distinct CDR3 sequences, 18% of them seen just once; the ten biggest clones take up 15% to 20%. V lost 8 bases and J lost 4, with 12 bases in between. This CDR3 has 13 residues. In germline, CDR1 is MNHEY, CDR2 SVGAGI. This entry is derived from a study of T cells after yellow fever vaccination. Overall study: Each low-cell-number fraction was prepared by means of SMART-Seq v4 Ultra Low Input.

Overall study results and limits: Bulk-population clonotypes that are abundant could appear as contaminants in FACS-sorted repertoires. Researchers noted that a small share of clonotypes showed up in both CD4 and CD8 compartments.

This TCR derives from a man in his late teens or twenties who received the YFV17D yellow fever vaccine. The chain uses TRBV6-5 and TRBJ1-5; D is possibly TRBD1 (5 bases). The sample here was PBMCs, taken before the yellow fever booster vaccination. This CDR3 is CASWQGRNQPQHF. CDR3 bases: TGTGCCAGCTGGCAGGGCCGAAATCAGCCCCAGCATTTT.